These 5 T cell receptor beta chains originate from one sample sequenced in a study of CD8 T cells in ankylosing spondylitis. Whole-study results and caveats: A motif in TCR beta, a set of about eight highly homologous variants, appeared characteristic of ankylosing spondylitis blood.

TCRdb re-called the 5' RACE reads with MiXCR, one entry per CDR3 protein. The repertoire holds 670,000 or so distinct CDR3 sequences, about 20% seen once, with around 20% in the top ten. No antigen is known for these receptors. The material sequenced was blood, either unsorted or a sorted T cell fraction (not recorded which). The receptors shown here come from a male donor with ankylosing spondylitis.

The table lists this clonotype with a few counts. The chain couples TRBV29-1 to TRBJ1-5, with a weak D call TRBD1 (6 bases). Germline V lookup: CDR1 SQVTM, CDR2 ANQGSEA. Trimming left V 2 bases short and J 3 bases short, with 32 bases between. The CDR3 spans 21 residues. This CDR3 is CSVETAYRDRTKGSANQPQHF. The CDR3 region has the DNA TGCAGCGTTGAAACCGCTTACAGGGACCGAACTAAGGGTAGTGCCAATCAGCCCCAGCATTTT.

The chain uses TRBV7-3 and TRBJ2-7; the D call may be TRBD1 or TRBD2 (7 bases each). Germline-derived CDR1 and CDR2 are SGHTA and FQGTGA. The CDR3 extends over 14 amino acids. The V and J ends lost 5 bases and 5 bases respectively, with 16 bases between them. CDR3 DNA sequence: TGTGCCAGCAGCCAGGGGGGGTGGATGGACGAGCAGTACTTC. It encodes CASSQGGWMDEQYF.

V is TRBV7-8 and J is TRBJ1-5; D call uncertain. With 2 bases removed from V and 4 bases from J, the gap between germline ends came to 9 bases. The CDR3 length is 14 residues. Germline assignment: CDR1 SGHVS and CDR2 FQNEAQ. The CDR3 nucleotides read TGTGCCAGCAGCTTATCGGTAGGGAATCAGCCCCAGCATTTT. It yields the protein CASSLSVGNQPQHF.

This clonotype was detected only a few times. CDR3 sequence: CASSLADSGRVSYEQYF. CDR3 DNA sequence: TGCGCCAGCAGCTTGGCGGATAGCGGGAGAGTCTCCTACGAGCAGTACTTC. The chain joins TRBV5-1 to TRBJ2-7; the match to TRBD2 covers 9 bases. The germline CDR1 and CDR2 sequences are SGHRS and YFSETQ. V lost 0 bases and J lost 0; bases outside the gene matches: 7. This CDR3 comprises 17 residues. Based on the CDR3 plus reference TRBV5-1 and TRBJ2-7, the full variable domain is KAGVTQTPRYLIKTRGQQVTLSCSPISGHRSVSWYQQTPGQGLQFLFEYFSETQRNKGNFPGRFSGRQFSNSRSEMNVSTLELGDSALYLCASSLADSGRVSYEQYFGPGTRLTVT.

V and J are TRBV12-3 or TRBV12-4 and TRBJ2-3, with TRBD2 matching over 7 bases. Trimming cost V 5 bases and J 2 bases; bases outside gene matches: 7. The CDR3 loop spans 15 amino acids. Here the CDR3 reads CASSPSGAHTDTQYF. In nucleotides, the CDR3 is TGTGCCAGCAGTCCCAGCGGGGCCCACACAGATACGCAGTATTTT.